The 31 T cell receptor beta chains given below trace back to one sample, sequenced in a study of blood T cell repertoires in COVID-19. Sequencing used immunoSEQ multiplex PCR; TCRdb keeps in-frame clones, though not all of them. The sample includes some 220,000 clones, about 85% of them seen just once. Input material: peripheral blood. The origin of the receptors is a man aged 50-60 years who had recovered from COVID-19.

This clone was observed a single time. The rearrangement uses TRBV5-6 and TRBJ2-7; D ambiguous. V was clipped by 4 bases and J by 1 base, with 3 bases between them. The CDR3 totals 11 residues. CDR1 is SGHDT, CDR2 YYEEEE, per germline. In nucleotides, the CDR3 is TGTGCCAGCAGCGTATCCTACGAGCAGTACTTC. Amino acids: CASSVSYEQYF.

The chain uses TRBV28 and TRBJ1-2; D is undetermined. Between the trimmed V and J ends, which lost 3 bases and 7 bases, there was a span of 6 bases. The germline V gene has CDR1 MDHEN and CDR2 SYDVKM. This CDR3 region has 11 residues. The CDR3 protein is CASSFYSGYTF. CDR3 DNA: TGTGCCAGCAGTTTCTATAGTGGCTACACCTTC.

CDR3 sequence (DNA): TGTGCCAGCAGCGTGGCAGGGGCAGGCAATCAGCCCCAGCATTTT. Protein product: CASSVAGAGNQPQHF. The chain employs TRBV6-5 and TRBJ1-5; a weak D match, TRBD1 (6 bases). The CDR3 sequence is 15 residues long. Germline CDR1 and CDR2: MNHEY and SVGAGI. Trimming stripped 6 bases from V and 2 bases from J, with 14 bases between.

Regarding this clone: This sample also contains other DNA sequences that code for the same CDR3. This chain uses TRBV15 with TRBJ2-7; 11 positions match TRBD1. Germline V gene lookup returns CDR1 LNHNV and CDR2 YYDKDF (reference sequence). V shed 1 base and J 4 bases; nucleotides not matched to a gene: 3. The CDR3 runs to 15 residues. The CDR3 DNA is TGTGCCACCAGCAGAGGTGGACAGGGGGCTTACGAGCAGTACTTC. Translation: CATSRGGQGAYEQYF.

The chain links TRBV3-1 (or the pseudogene TRBV3-2) to TRBJ1-3; D unclear. CDR1 is LGHDT and CDR2 is YNNKEL in the germline V gene (reference sequence). The CDR3 totals 12 residues. The V end lost 7 bases, the J end lost 1 base, and 5 bases lay between the germline ends. The CDR3 region has the DNA TGTGCCAGCACTCTTTCTGGAAACACCATATATTTT. Encoded protein: CASTLSGNTIYF.

The V call is TRBV5-1, the J call TRBJ1-6; 10 bases are shared with TRBD1. The trim removed 0 bases at V and 9 bases at J, leaving 6 bases unmatched. The CDR3 spans 16 residues. From germline, CDR1 is SGHRS and CDR2 YFSETQ. CDR3 nucleotides: TGCGCCAGCAGCTTGGGGGGGACAGGGGCCGGTTCACCCCTCCACTTT. This sequence encodes CASSLGGTGAGSPLHF.

This chain joins TRBV6-5 and TRBJ2-3; 7 bases map to TRBD2. The CDR3 runs 16 residues. After removal of 0 bases from V and 3 bases from J, the junction contained 6 bases not matched to a gene. Germline assignment: CDR1 MNHEY and CDR2 SVGAGI. The CDR3 DNA reads TGTGCCAGCAGTTACTCGCGCGGGAGTTTGACAGATACGCAGTATTTT. Its translation is CASSYSRGSLTDTQYF.

The chain joins TRBV28 to TRBJ2-5; possibly TRBD2 for D (5 bases). The CDR3 contains 14 residues. CDR1 and CDR2 (germline): MDHEN, SYDVKM. V was pared by 7 bases and J by 1 base, with 13 bases between. The CDR3 sequence: CASTLTGVQETQYF. The CDR3 DNA follows: TGTGCCAGCACCCTAACCGGGGTCCAAGAGACCCAGTACTTC.

In its sample, this clone was seen a few times. The rearrangement links TRBV7-9 to TRBJ2-1, with a possible D match to TRBD1 (6 bases). This CDR3 has 12 amino acids. CDR1 SEHNR and CDR2 FQNEAQ come from the germline V gene (reference sequence). Trimming left V 6 bases short and J 6 bases short, with 9 bases between. CDR3 DNA: TGTGCCAGCAGACAGGGTGGCAATGAGCAGTTCTTC. Translating it yields CASRQGGNEQFF.

This chain connects TRBV5-1 to TRBJ2-5; D is ambiguous. V dropped 4 bases and J dropped 1 base, with 11 bases sitting between them. This CDR3 contains 14 residues. In germline, CDR1 is SGHRS, CDR2 YFSETQ. The CDR3 DNA sequence: TGCGCCAGCAGCGTTGGAGATCCCCAAGAGACCCAGTACTTC. As protein: CASSVGDPQETQYF.

A remark on this clone: Compared with germline, one end of the junction differs, possibly owing to a read error. The rearrangement uses TRBV6-5 and TRBJ2-3; TRBD2 matches at 10 bases. CDR1 MNHEY and CDR2 SVGAGI come from the germline V gene. The CDR3 sequence is 13 residues long. CDR3 sequence: CASSSSGSSPSYF. DNA of the CDR3: TGTGCCAGCAGTTCTAGCGGGAGCTCCCCTAGCTACTTT.

The chain links TRBV2 to TRBJ2-7; 9 positions match TRBD1. The CDR3 contains 14 residues. Germline V lookup: CDR1 SNHLY, CDR2 FYNNEI. Losses at the gene ends were 7 bases for V and 0 bases for J; bases not matched to a gene: 4. The CDR3 protein is CASTTGGASYEQYF. In DNA form, the CDR3 reads TGTGCCAGCACTACAGGGGGCGCCTCCTACGAGCAGTACTTC. The full variable domain, in which reference TRBV2 and TRBJ2-7 provide the parts outside the CDR3, is EPEVTQTPSHQVTQMGQEVILRCVPISNHLYFYWYRQILGQKVEFLVSFYNNEISEKSEIFDDQFSVERPDGSNFTLKIRSTKLEDSAMYFCASTTGGASYEQYFGPGTRLTVT.

The chain employs TRBV4-1 and TRBJ2-7; TRBD1 might be the D (6 bases). The length of the CDR3 is 15 residues. Germline CDR1 MGHRA, CDR2 YSYEKL. Trimming took off 0 bases at V and 5 bases at J, with 14 bases between the two ends. DNA of the CDR3: TGCGCCAGCAGCCAAGAGTACAGGGAAGAGAACGAGCAGTACTTC. This encodes CASSQEYREENEQYF.

The chain's CDR3 is CASSFTQGMYEQYF. For the CDR3, the DNA is TGTGCCAGCAGCTTCACCCAGGGGATGTACGAGCAGTACTTC. The chain joins TRBV7-8 to TRBJ2-7, with a possible D match to TRBD1 (6 bases). This CDR3 has 14 residues. Germline V CDR1 and CDR2: SGHVS, FQNEAQ. V was clipped by 3 bases and J by 4 bases, with 13 bases between them. Full variable domain (missing parts from reference TRBV7-8 and TRBJ2-7): GAGVSQSPRYKVAKRGQDVALRCDPISGHVSLFWYQQALGQGPEFLTYFQNEAQLDKSGLPSDRFFAERPEGSVSTLKIQRTQQEDSAVYLCASSFTQGMYEQYFGPGTRLTVT.

The V call is TRBV13, the J call TRBJ2-7; possibly TRBD1 for D (6 bases). The CDR3 has 14 amino acids. The ends were cut back, 5 bases at V and 6 bases at J, with 17 bases in the middle. Germline values: CDR1 PRHDT, CDR2 FYEKMQ (reference sequence). This CDR3 is CASSLLTQGTEQYF. The CDR3 DNA reads TGTGCCAGCAGCCTACTGACCCAGGGGACCGAGCAGTACTTC.

V is TRBV18 and J is TRBJ2-3; possible D gene TRBD1, 5 bases. With 3 bases removed from V and 3 bases from J, the gap between germline ends came to 16 bases. The CDR3 totals 16 residues. Germline V CDR1 and CDR2: KGHSH, LQKENI. CDR3: CASSPQDSSGTDTQYF. CDR3 sequence (DNA): TGTGCCAGCTCACCGCAAGACAGTAGTGGGACAGATACGCAGTATTTT.

This chain links TRBV7-2 with TRBJ2-1; 9 bases are a match to TRBD2. There are 18 residues in the CDR3. J lost 4 bases, V lost 3 bases, and 13 bases had no gene match. In germline, CDR1 is SGHTA, CDR2 FQGNSA. CDR3 DNA: TGTGCCAGCAGCTTTATGTGGGCTAGCGGGACGTCGTACAATGAGCAGTTCTTC. Its translation is CASSFMWASGTSYNEQFF.

This clone was counted only a few times. The rearrangement links TRBV2 to TRBJ2-7; 8 bases align to TRBD1. Per germline, CDR1 SNHLY and CDR2 FYNNEI. The CDR3 has 15 amino acids. V shed 3 bases, J shed 12 bases, and the junction held 16 bases outside the gene matches. The CDR3 sequence is CASSDPGTGQKGRYF. As DNA, the CDR3 is TGTGCCAGCAGTGACCCTGGGACAGGCCAAAAAGGTCGGTACTTC. Full variable domain (outside the CDR3, taken from reference TRBV2 and TRBJ2-7): EPEVTQTPSHQVTQMGQEVILRCVPISNHLYFYWYRQILGQKVEFLVSFYNNEISEKSEIFDDQFSVERPDGSNFTLKIRSTKLEDSAMYFCASSDPGTGQKGRYFGPGTRLTVT.

The chain carries TRBV6-6 and TRBJ1-4, with a weak D call TRBD1 (5 bases). Deletions cut 7 bases from V and 3 bases from J, with 6 bases between. This CDR3 comprises 12 residues. Germline V gives CDR1 MNHNY, CDR2 SVGAGI (reference sequence). In nucleotides, the CDR3 is TGTGCCAGCACAGGGTCTAATGAAAAACTGTTTTTT. It yields the protein CASTGSNEKLFF.

This chain uses TRBV19 with TRBJ2-2, with 10 positions matching TRBD2. After removal of 3 bases from V and 0 bases from J, the junction contained 7 bases not matched to a gene. The CDR3 covers 18 residues. Germline loops: CDR1 LNHDA, CDR2 SQIVND (reference sequence). CDR3 nucleotide sequence: TGTGCCAGTAGTATGGGTTCACTAGCGGGAACGAACACCGGGGAGCTGTTTTTT. This translates into CASSMGSLAGTNTGELFF.

The genes are TRBV2 and TRBJ2-7; TRBD1 matches 8 bases. Losses at the gene ends were 7 bases for V and 5 bases for J; bases not matched to a gene: 13. The CDR3 spans 15 residues. Germline loops: CDR1 SNHLY, CDR2 FYNNEI. The CDR3 spells CASTQTGTGSDEQYF. CDR3 nucleotides: TGTGCCAGCACCCAAACCGGGACAGGAAGCGACGAGCAGTACTTC. Full variable domain (outside the CDR3, taken from reference TRBV2 and TRBJ2-7): EPEVTQTPSHQVTQMGQEVILRCVPISNHLYFYWYRQILGQKVEFLVSFYNNEISEKSEIFDDQFSVERPDGSNFTLKIRSTKLEDSAMYFCASTQTGTGSDEQYFGPGTRLTVT.

This clone showed up just once. The sample holds other DNA sequences that translate to the same CDR3. The J gene is TRBJ2-1, the V gene TRBV7-9; D may be TRBD1 (5 bases). V lost 2 bases and J 2 bases, leaving 7 bases between the germline ends. CDR1 and CDR2 (germline): SEHNR, FQNEAQ (reference sequence). The CDR3 is 14 residues long. CDR3 region: CASSLTGTYNEQFF. CDR3 DNA sequence: TGTGCCAGCAGCTTAACAGGAACCTACAATGAGCAGTTCTTC.

This rearrangement joins TRBV9 to TRBJ2-4; unclear D gene. V lost 4 bases and J lost 0, with 23 bases in between. CDR1 is SGDLS and CDR2 is YYNGEE in the germline V gene. The CDR3 is made up of 19 amino acids. This chain's CDR3 is CASSLQPVSDGVAKNIQYF. As DNA, the CDR3 is TGTGCCAGCAGCCTCCAACCCGTAAGCGACGGAGTAGCCAAAAACATTCAGTACTTC.

The chain recombines TRBV6-2 or TRBV6-3 with TRBJ2-5, with D maybe TRBD1 (6 bases). The V end lost 4 bases, the J end lost 5 bases, and 11 bases lay between the germline ends. This CDR3 has 13 residues. Per the germline V gene, CDR1 is MNHEY and CDR2 is SVGEGT. Here the CDR3 DNA reads TGTGCCAGCAGTTGGTGGGGGCGTGAGACCCAGTACTTC. As protein: CASSWWGRETQYF.

The rearrangement links TRBV19 to TRBJ2-6; D not certain. The V gene's germline CDR1 is LNHDA and CDR2 SQIVND (reference sequence). The CDR3 contains 12 residues. The ends were cut back, 7 bases at V and 12 bases at J, with 13 bases in the middle. The CDR3 DNA follows: TGTGCCAGTATGGCCCCCACCCGCGTCCTGACTTTC. Translating gives CASMAPTRVLTF.

The J gene is TRBJ2-1, the V gene TRBV5-1, with D maybe TRBD1 (6 bases). The germline V and J ends were trimmed by 2 bases and 5 bases, with 23 bases remaining between them. The CDR3 spans 18 residues. Germline-derived CDR1 and CDR2 are SGHRS and YFSETQ. The CDR3 loop reads CASSFGVGRNRADNEQFF. CDR3 in DNA: TGCGCCAGCAGCTTTGGGGTTGGCCGTAACAGGGCTGACAATGAGCAGTTCTTC.

This CDR3 reads CASSDRETEAFF. The CDR3 DNA reads as TGTGCCAGCAGTGACAGGGAGACTGAAGCTTTCTTT. J is TRBJ1-1 and V is TRBV6-6; 7 positions match TRBD1. CDR1 is MNHNY, CDR2 SVGAGI, per germline (reference sequence). The junction had 2 bases not matched to a gene; V was cut back by 5 bases and J by 5 bases. The CDR3 consists of 12 residues.

The chain recombines TRBV25-1 with TRBJ2-4; weak D call: TRBD2 (6 bases). Trimming removed 2 bases from V and 4 bases from J, with 6 bases in between. Germline V gives CDR1 MGHDK, CDR2 SYGVNS. The length of the CDR3 is 13 residues. The CDR3 sequence: CASSEAGKNIQYF. DNA of the CDR3: TGTGCCAGCAGTGAAGCGGGAAAAAACATTCAGTACTTC.

V is TRBV19 and J is TRBJ2-3; 9 bases are shared with TRBD1. Unmatched junction bases numbered 4, after V lost 8 bases and J lost 4 bases. The V gene's germline CDR1 is LNHDA and CDR2 SQIVND (reference sequence). This CDR3 comprises 13 residues. As DNA, the CDR3 is TGTGCCAGTCCACAGGGGGCCCCAGATACGCAGTATTTT. This translates into CASPQGAPDTQYF.

This clone was counted a single time. V and J are TRBV18 and TRBJ1-5, with 7 nucleotides matching TRBD1. After removal of 2 bases from V and 6 bases from J, the junction contained 13 bases not matched to a gene. CDR1 is KGHSH and CDR2 is LQKENI in the germline V gene. This CDR3 has 17 residues. CDR3 in DNA: TGTGCCAGCTCACCATCAGGCGGACAGGCCAAGGGTCAGCCCCAGCATTTT. Residues: CASSPSGGQAKGQPQHF.

The J gene is TRBJ2-5, the V gene TRBV18; 7 nucleotides line up with TRBD1. This CDR3 region has 14 residues. V dropped 4 bases and J dropped 1; count of bases not matched to a gene: 3. Looked up from germline, CDR1 is KGHSH and CDR2 is LQKENI. CDR3 coding DNA: TGTGCCAGCTCACGCAACAGGGGCCAAGAGACCCAGTACTTC. Residues: CASSRNRGQETQYF.